This T cell receptor beta chain was identified during a study of T cell responses to AZD1222 COVID-19 vaccine. V dropped 5 bases and J dropped 0 bases, with 3 bases sitting between them. Germline V CDR1 and CDR2: MNHNY, SVGAGI (reference sequence). This CDR3 has 12 residues. Sequencing was performed with immunoSEQ multiplex PCR; in TCRdb, only in-frame clones are kept and a portion is missing. The repertoire holds more than 140,000 clones, more than 75% seen once, with about 4.6% in the top ten. J is TRBJ2-3 and V is TRBV6-6; D gene uncertain. Material: peripheral blood, obtained on day 0 of AZD1222 vaccination. The TCR comes from an adult in good health. The CDR3 DNA sequence: TGTGCCAGCAGTCCTAGCACAGATACGCAGTATTTT. Translation: CASSPSTDTQYF.